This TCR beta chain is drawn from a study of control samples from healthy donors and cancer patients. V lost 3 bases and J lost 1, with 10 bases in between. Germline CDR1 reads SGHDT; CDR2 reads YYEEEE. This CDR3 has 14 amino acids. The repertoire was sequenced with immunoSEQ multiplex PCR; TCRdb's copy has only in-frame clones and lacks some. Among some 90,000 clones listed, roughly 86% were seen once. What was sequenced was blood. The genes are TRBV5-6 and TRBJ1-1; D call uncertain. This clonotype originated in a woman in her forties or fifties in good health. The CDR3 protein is CASSWGRTNTEAFF. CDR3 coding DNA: TGTGCCAGCAGCTGGGGAAGGACGAACACTGAAGCTTTCTTT. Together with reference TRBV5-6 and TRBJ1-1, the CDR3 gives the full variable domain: DAGVTQSPTHLIKTRGQQVTLRCSPKSGHDTVSWYQQALGQGPQFIFQYYEEEERQRGNFPDRFSGHQFPNYSSELNVNALLLGDSALYLCASSWGRTNTEAFFGQGTRLTVV.